This record looks at one TCR beta chain sequence and its context. Its antigen is currently unknown. The entry originates in a study of long-term antiretroviral therapy in people with HIV. General observations from the study: Pre-ART clonal expansions dominated every time point's repertoire. Relative to control repertoires, HIV repertoires exhibited narrower CDR3 length ranges. From the mid-2000s to the late 2010s, blood was obtained, possibly while participants received older ART regimens.

The CDR3 has 19 residues. The germline CDR1 and CDR2 sequences are MRHNA and SNTAGT. With 4 bases removed from V and 4 bases from J, the gap between germline ends came to 23 bases. Sequencing used immunoSEQ v3.0 at survey level. Sequencing used immunoSEQ multiplex PCR; TCRdb keeps in-frame clones, though not all of them. The table lists tens of thousands of clones, roughly 93% of them singletons. The clonotype comes from a woman in her thirties or forties with HIV. The chain employs TRBV6-4 and TRBJ1-6; D is uncertain. Sequencing used unsorted PBMCs, obtained less than 6.8 years after starting antiretroviral therapy. The CDR3: CASSAVLTIGRPYNSPLHF. CDR3 DNA: TGTGCCAGCAGTGCAGTCTTGACGATAGGCCGGCCATATAATTCACCCCTCCACTTT.